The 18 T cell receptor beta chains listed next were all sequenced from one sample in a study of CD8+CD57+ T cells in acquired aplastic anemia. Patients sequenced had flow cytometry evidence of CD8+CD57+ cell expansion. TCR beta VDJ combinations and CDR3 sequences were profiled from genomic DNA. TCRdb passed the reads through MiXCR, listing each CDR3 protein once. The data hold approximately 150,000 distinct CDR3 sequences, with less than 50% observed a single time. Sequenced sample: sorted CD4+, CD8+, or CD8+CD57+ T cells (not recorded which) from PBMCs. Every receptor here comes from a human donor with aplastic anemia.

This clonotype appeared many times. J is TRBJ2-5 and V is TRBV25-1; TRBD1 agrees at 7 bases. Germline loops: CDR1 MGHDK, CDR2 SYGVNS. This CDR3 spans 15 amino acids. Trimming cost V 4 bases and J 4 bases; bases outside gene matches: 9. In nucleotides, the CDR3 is TGTGCCAGCAGTGGGCCCGACAGGGTCCGAGAGACCCAGTACTTC. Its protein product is CASSGPDRVRETQYF.

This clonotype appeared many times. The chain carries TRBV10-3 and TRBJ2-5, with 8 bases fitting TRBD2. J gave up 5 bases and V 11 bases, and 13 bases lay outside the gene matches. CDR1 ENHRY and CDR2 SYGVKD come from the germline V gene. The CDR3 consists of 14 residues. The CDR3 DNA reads TGTGCCTCCTCTGGGACGGGAGGGTTGGAGACCCAGTACTTC. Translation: CASSGTGGLETQYF.

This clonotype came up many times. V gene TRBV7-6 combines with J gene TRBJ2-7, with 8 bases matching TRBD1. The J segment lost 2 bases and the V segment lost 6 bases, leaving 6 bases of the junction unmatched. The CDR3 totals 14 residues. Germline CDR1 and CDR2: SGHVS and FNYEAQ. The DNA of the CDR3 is TGTGCCAGCAGTATGCAGGGGGCGCCCTACGAGCAGTACTTC. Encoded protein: CASSMQGAPYEQYF.

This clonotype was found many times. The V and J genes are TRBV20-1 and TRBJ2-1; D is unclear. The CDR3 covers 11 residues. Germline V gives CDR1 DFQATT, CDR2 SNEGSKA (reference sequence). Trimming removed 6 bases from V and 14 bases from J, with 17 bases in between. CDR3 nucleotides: TGCAGTGCCCAGGACCCTCCTTGGAAGTTCTTC. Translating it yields CSAQDPPWKFF.

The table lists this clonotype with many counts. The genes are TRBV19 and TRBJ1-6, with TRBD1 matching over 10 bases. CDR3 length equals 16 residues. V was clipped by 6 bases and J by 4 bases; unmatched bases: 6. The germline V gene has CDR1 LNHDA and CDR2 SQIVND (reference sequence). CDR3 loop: CASRGPGQGYNSPLHF. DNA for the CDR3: TGTGCCAGTAGGGGTCCGGGACAGGGGTATAATTCACCCCTCCACTTT.

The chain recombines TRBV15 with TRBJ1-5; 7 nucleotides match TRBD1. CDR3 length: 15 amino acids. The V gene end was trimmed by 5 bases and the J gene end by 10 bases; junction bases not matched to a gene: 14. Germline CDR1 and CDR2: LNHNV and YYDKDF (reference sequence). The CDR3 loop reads CATSARAGGNSPQHF. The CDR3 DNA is TGTGCCACCAGCGCCCGGGCAGGGGGGAATTCACCCCAGCATTTT.

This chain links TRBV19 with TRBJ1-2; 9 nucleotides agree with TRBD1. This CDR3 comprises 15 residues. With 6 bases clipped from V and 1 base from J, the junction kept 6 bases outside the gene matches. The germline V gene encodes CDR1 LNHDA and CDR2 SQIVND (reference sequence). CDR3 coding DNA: TGTGCCAGTAGCGTACAGGGGGCTGGTAACTATGGCTACACCTTC. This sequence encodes CASSVQGAGNYGYTF.

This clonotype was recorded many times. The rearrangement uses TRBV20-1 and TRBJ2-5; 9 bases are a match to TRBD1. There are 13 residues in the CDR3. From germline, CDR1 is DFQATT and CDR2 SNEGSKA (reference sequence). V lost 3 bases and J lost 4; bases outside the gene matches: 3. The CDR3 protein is CSARRTGVETQYF. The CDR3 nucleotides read TGCAGTGCTAGGAGGACAGGGGTAGAGACCCAGTACTTC.

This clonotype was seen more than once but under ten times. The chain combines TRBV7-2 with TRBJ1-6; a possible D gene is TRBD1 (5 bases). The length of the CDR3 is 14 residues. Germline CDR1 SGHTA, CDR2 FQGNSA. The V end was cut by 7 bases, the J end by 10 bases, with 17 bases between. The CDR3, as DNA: TGTGCCAGCAAGTCCGAGACAGCAAACTCACCCCTCCACTTT. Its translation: CASKSETANSPLHF.

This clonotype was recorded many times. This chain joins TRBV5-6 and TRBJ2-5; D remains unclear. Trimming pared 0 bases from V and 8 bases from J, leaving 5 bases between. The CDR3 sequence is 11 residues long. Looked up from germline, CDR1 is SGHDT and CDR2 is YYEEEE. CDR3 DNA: TGTGCCAGCAGCTTGGCACCAACCCAGTACTTC. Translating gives CASSLAPTQYF.

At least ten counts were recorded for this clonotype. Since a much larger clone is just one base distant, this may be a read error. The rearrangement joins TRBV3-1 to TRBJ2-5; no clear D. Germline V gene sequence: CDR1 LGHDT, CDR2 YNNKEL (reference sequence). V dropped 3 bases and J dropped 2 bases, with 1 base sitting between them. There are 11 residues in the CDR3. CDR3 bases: TGTGCCAGCAGCCAGCAAGAGACCCAGTACTTC. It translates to CASSQQETQYF.

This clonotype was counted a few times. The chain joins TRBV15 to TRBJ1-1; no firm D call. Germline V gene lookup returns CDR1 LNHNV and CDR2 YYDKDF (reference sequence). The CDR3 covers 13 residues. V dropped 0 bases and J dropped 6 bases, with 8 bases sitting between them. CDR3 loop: CATSRDLVAEAFF. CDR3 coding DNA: TGTGCCACCAGCAGAGATCTTGTCGCTGAAGCTTTCTTT.

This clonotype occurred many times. The CDR3 sequence: CASSDRDTGELFF. CDR3 in DNA: TGTGCCAGCAGTGACAGGGACACCGGGGAGCTGTTTTTT. The V gene is TRBV6-4, the J gene TRBJ2-2, with no clear D. Germline-derived CDR1 and CDR2 are MRHNA and SNTAGT. V was cut by 2 bases and J by 3 bases, with 4 bases left in between. The CDR3 covers 13 residues.

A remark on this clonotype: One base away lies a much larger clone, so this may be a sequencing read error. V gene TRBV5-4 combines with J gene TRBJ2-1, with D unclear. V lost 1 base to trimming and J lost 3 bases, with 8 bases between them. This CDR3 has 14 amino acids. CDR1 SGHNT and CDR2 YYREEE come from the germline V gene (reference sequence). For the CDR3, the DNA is TGTGCCAGCAGCTTGCCTCAGAACTACAATGAGCAGTTCTTC. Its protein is CASSLPQNYNEQFF.

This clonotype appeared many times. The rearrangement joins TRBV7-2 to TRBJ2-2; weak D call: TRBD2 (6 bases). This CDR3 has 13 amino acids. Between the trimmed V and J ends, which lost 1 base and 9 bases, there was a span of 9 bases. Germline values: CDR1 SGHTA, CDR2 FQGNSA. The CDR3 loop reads CASSLGLVRELFF. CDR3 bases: TGTGCCAGCAGCTTAGGACTAGTACGGGAGCTGTTTTTT.

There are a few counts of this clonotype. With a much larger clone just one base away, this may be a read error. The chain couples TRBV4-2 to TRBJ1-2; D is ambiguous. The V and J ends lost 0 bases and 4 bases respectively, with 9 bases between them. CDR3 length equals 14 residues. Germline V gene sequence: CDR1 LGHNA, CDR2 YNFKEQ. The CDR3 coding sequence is TGTGCCAGCAGCCAAGAAGACGGGTCCTATGGCTACACCTTC. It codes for CASSQEDGSYGYTF.

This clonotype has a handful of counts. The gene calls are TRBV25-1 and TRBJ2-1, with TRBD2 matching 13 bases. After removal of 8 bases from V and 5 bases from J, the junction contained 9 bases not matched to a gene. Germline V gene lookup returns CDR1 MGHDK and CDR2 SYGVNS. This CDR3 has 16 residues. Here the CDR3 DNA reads TGTGCCAGCTCACCTAGGACTAGCGGGAGCAACAATGAGCAGTTCTTC. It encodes CASSPRTSGSNNEQFF.

As DNA, the CDR3 is TGTGCCAGCAGCCGACAGGAGGCCGGGGAGCTGTTTTTT. Protein: CASSRQEAGELFF. J is TRBJ2-2 and V is TRBV7-9; D might be TRBD1 (6 bases). Germline-derived CDR1 and CDR2 are SEHNR and FQNEAQ (reference sequence). Deletions cut 5 bases from V and 6 bases from J, with 10 bases between. The CDR3 length is 13 residues.